The 22 T cell receptor beta chains given below trace back to one sample, sequenced in a study of breast tumors, draining lymph nodes, adjacent tissues. TCRdb reprocessed the multiplex PCR reads with MiXCR, giving one entry per CDR3 protein. The sample gives approximately 140,000 distinct CDR3 sequences, 30% to 35% of which show up once; around 2.5% is in the top ten. Axillary draining lymph nodes of breast cancer patients supplied the node samples. Sequencing was done on a sample of axillary lymph node tissue. Receptor source: a female donor with breast cancer. Some clones in this sample may be carry-over from other donors' samples.

V is TRBV12-3 or TRBV12-4 and J is TRBJ1-6, with 10 bases identical to TRBD1. J gave up 6 bases and V 6 bases, and 8 bases lay outside the gene matches. The CDR3 extends over 16 amino acids. The CDR3 DNA is TGTGCCAGCAGCCGGGGGACAGGGGTTGGTAATTCACCCCTCCACTTT. As protein: CASSRGTGVGNSPLHF.

Of note for this clonotype: Germline and junction disagree at one end, which may indicate a read error. V is TRBV15 and J is TRBJ2-5; the D is unclear. The CDR3 has 13 residues. Germline V CDR1 and CDR2: LNHNV, YYDKDF (reference sequence). CDR3 nucleotide sequence: TGTGCCGCCAGCAGAGATGCAGAAGAGACCCAGTACTTC. Amino acid sequence: CAASRDAEETQYF.

V and J are TRBV20-1 and TRBJ1-1; 8 positions match TRBD1. Trimming cost V 5 bases and J 8 bases; bases outside gene matches: 10. This CDR3 comprises 13 residues. CDR1 DFQATT and CDR2 SNEGSKA come from the germline V gene (reference sequence). The chain's CDR3 is CSAGQGGRGEAFF. The CDR3 nucleotides read TGCAGTGCTGGACAGGGAGGCCGGGGGGAAGCTTTCTTT.

This clonotype was seen a few times. This chain joins TRBV5-4 and TRBJ2-5; D possibly corresponds to TRBD1 (6 bases). Trimming left V 4 bases short and J 2 bases short, with 15 bases between. This CDR3 has 15 amino acids. The germline V gene encodes CDR1 SGHNT and CDR2 YYREEE (reference sequence). CDR3 DNA sequence: TGTGCCAGCAGCCAGATGTCTAGGGGGCAAGAGACCCAGTACTTC. It is translated as CASSQMSRGQETQYF.

This clonotype was seen ten or more times. The rearrangement joins TRBV15 to TRBJ2-1, with 15 bases lining up with TRBD2. Germline V gene data show CDR1 as LNHNV and CDR2 as YYDKDF (reference sequence). V trimming: 5 bases; J trimming: 12 bases; junction bases outside the gene matches: 8. This CDR3 is 15 amino acids long. CDR3 amino acids: CATSPWTSGGGGQFF. The CDR3 DNA reads TGTGCCACCAGCCCTTGGACTAGCGGGGGGGGGGGGCAGTTCTTC. The full variable domain, in which reference TRBV15 and TRBJ2-1 provide the parts outside the CDR3, is DAMVIQNPRYQVTQFGKPVTLSCSQTLNHNVMYWYQQKSSQAPKLLFHYYDKDFNNEADTPDNFQSRRPNTSFCFLDIRSPGLGDTAMYLCATSPWTSGGGGQFFGPGTRLTVL.

A word on this clonotype: One end of the junction fails to match germline, which may point to a read error. The chain recombines TRBV2 with TRBJ1-4; 7 positions match TRBD1. Germline V gives CDR1 SNHLY, CDR2 FYNNEI. The CDR3 covers 15 residues. The CDR3 spells CASSRDGTASEKLFF. CDR3 in DNA: TGTGCCAGCAGCAGAGATGGGACAGCTAGTGAAAAGCTGTTTTTT.

This clonotype occurred many times. The chain is built from TRBV19 and TRBJ1-2, with unresolved D. In germline, CDR1 is LNHDA, CDR2 SQIVND (reference sequence). The CDR3 is 13 residues long. Trimming left V 5 bases short and J 2 bases short, with 9 bases between. CDR3 sequence reads: CASSSPGNYGYTF. CDR3 coding DNA: TGTGCCAGTAGTTCCCCGGGGAACTATGGCTACACCTTC.

This clonotype occurred many times. The CDR3, as DNA: TGTGCCAGTACCCAACTAGCGGGGGGGCCCGGTGAGCAGTTCTTC. This sequence encodes CASTQLAGGPGEQFF. The V call is TRBV19, the J call TRBJ2-1, with 13 positions matching TRBD2. The V and J ends lost 7 bases and 9 bases, in that order; junction bases with no gene match: 9. This CDR3 has 15 residues. Germline V gene data show CDR1 as LNHDA and CDR2 as SQIVND (reference sequence).

This sequence joins TRBV2 and TRBJ2-1; perhaps TRBD2 as D (5 bases). The CDR3 spans 18 residues. The V and J ends lost 3 bases and 0 bases respectively, with 18 bases between them. Germline CDR1 reads SNHLY; CDR2 reads FYNNEI. The CDR3 sequence: CASSDSSGLTSSYNEQFF. The DNA for the CDR3 is TGTGCCAGCAGTGATAGCTCCGGACTCACAAGCTCCTACAATGAGCAGTTCTTC.

This clonotype was seen at least ten times. The V call is TRBV12-3 or TRBV12-4, the J call TRBJ2-2; a weak D match, TRBD1 (6 bases). This CDR3 has 14 amino acids. V lost 6 bases to trimming and J lost 0 bases, with 8 bases between them. The CDR3 sequence: CASRGTTNTGELFF. The CDR3, as DNA: TGTGCCAGCAGGGGGACAACGAACACCGGGGAGCTGTTTTTT.

This chain uses TRBV2 with TRBJ1-4, with a tentative D call TRBD1 (5 bases). Germline CDR1 reads SNHLY; CDR2 reads FYNNEI. CDR3 length equals 18 residues. The V and J ends lost 4 bases and 0 bases respectively, with 18 bases between them. The CDR3 nucleotides read TGTGCCAGCAGTGCTAGGACATTCGGGGGTCCAACTAATGAAAAACTGTTTTTT. Protein: CASSARTFGGPTNEKLFF.

This clonotype came up many times. The J gene is TRBJ2-3, the V gene TRBV12-3 or TRBV12-4; 9 bases are a match to TRBD2. The CDR3 runs 16 residues. Unmatched junction bases numbered 5, after V lost 3 bases and J lost 1 base. The CDR3 sequence: CASSFRASGGTDTQYF. The CDR3 nucleotides read TGTGCCAGCAGTTTTAGAGCTAGCGGGGGCACAGATACGCAGTATTTT.

This clonotype was observed at least ten times. The chain uses TRBV19 and TRBJ2-7; the D is unclear. Trimming took 1 base from V and 7 from J, leaving 11 bases between them. Germline CDR1 LNHDA, CDR2 SQIVND (reference sequence). The CDR3 contains 13 residues. CDR3 nucleotide sequence: TGTGCCAGTAGTATAGGGGTTGCGAGGGAGCAGTACTTC. Amino acid sequence: CASSIGVAREQYF. The full variable domain, in which reference TRBV19 and TRBJ2-7 provide the parts outside the CDR3, is DGGITQSPKYLFRKEGQNVTLSCEQNLNHDAMYWYRQDPGQGLRLIYYSQIVNDFQKGDIAEGYSVSREKKESFPLTVTSAQKNPTAFYLCASSIGVAREQYFGPGTRLTVT.

In its sample, this clonotype was seen a few times. The CDR3 is CASSGTEAFF. The CDR3 DNA reads TGTGCCAGCAGTGGGACAGAAGCTTTCTTT. The chain carries TRBV7-9 and TRBJ1-1; maybe TRBD1 (6 bases). CDR3 length: 10 amino acids. Trimming removed 6 bases from V and 8 bases from J, with 7 bases in between. CDR1 and CDR2 (germline): SEHNR, FQNEAQ (reference sequence).

To note about this clonotype: The junction departs from the called germline gene at one end, perhaps through a read error. The V call is TRBV7-2, the J call TRBJ1-1; D possibly corresponds to TRBD1 (6 bases). Looked up from germline, CDR1 is SGHTA and CDR2 is FQGNSA. This CDR3 is built from 13 residues. CDR3 loop: CASSSRRDTEALF. CDR3 nucleotides: TGTGCCAGCAGCTCAAGACGGGACACTGAAGCTCTCTTT.

This clonotype was observed at least ten times. The gene calls are TRBV2 and TRBJ2-1; 8 bases are shared with TRBD1. The V gene's germline CDR1 is SNHLY and CDR2 FYNNEI. There are 14 residues in the CDR3. Trimming took 3 bases from V and 8 from J; bases not matched to a gene: 6. The CDR3 nucleotides read TGTGCCAGCAGTGACCCAGGACAGGGACATGAGCAGTTCTTC. Translated, it gives CASSDPGQGHEQFF.

This sequence joins TRBV2 and TRBJ2-3; tentatively, D is TRBD2 (6 bases). The CDR3 loop spans 12 amino acids. V shed 6 bases and J shed 4 bases, with 8 bases lying between them. Germline V CDR1 and CDR2: SNHLY, FYNNEI. The CDR3 reads CASSGGPDTQYF. The CDR3 DNA reads TGTGCCAGCAGCGGGGGACCAGATACGCAGTATTTT.

This clonotype was recorded many times. The V call is TRBV4-3, the J call TRBJ1-5; D gene ambiguous. The CDR3 runs 16 residues. Germline loops: CDR1 LGHNA, CDR2 YSLEER. Deletions cut 0 bases from V and 0 bases from J, with 9 bases between. The CDR3 loop reads CASSQEPGYSNQPQHF. Here the CDR3 DNA reads TGCGCCAGCAGCCAAGAACCCGGGTATAGCAATCAGCCCCAGCATTTT.

This clonotype was seen at least ten times. The chain links TRBV11-3 to TRBJ2-1, with D unclear. The CDR3 has 14 residues. The V end was cut by 2 bases, the J end by 5 bases, with 10 bases between. Germline loops: CDR1 SGHNT, CDR2 YENEEA. CDR3 DNA sequence: TGTGCCAGCAGCTTATCCACCGGCGACAATGAGCAGTTCTTC. It specifies CASSLSTGDNEQFF.

This clonotype was picked up many times. The chain joins TRBV20-1 to TRBJ2-1, with 8 bases that match TRBD2. Trimming removed 3 bases from V and 7 bases from J; junction bases left unmatched: 8. CDR3 length equals 14 residues. Germline assignment: CDR1 DFQATT and CDR2 SNEGSKA (reference sequence). The CDR3 reads CSASKTGGRNEQFF. The CDR3 DNA follows: TGCAGTGCTAGTAAAACGGGGGGGCGGAATGAGCAGTTCTTC.

This clonotype was seen many times. The V call is TRBV9, the J call TRBJ2-1; 7 nucleotides agree with TRBD1. In germline, CDR1 is SGDLS, CDR2 YYNGEE. The CDR3 consists of 16 residues. V trimming: 0 bases; J trimming: 5 bases; junction bases outside the gene matches: 8. The CDR3 here is CASSVATGTANNEQFF. Written as DNA, the CDR3 is TGTGCCAGCAGCGTAGCCACCGGGACAGCCAACAATGAGCAGTTCTTC.

This clonotype was detected many times. The chain is built from TRBV6-2 or TRBV6-3 and TRBJ2-1; D perhaps matches TRBD2 (6 bases). The CDR3 consists of 15 residues. V was shortened by 7 bases and J by 0 bases, with 13 bases between the two germline ends. Per the germline V gene, CDR1 is MNHEY and CDR2 is SVGEGT. The CDR3 DNA reads TGTGCCAGCACCGGGACTCTAAGCTCCTACAATGAGCAGTTCTTC. Its protein product is CASTGTLSSYNEQFF.